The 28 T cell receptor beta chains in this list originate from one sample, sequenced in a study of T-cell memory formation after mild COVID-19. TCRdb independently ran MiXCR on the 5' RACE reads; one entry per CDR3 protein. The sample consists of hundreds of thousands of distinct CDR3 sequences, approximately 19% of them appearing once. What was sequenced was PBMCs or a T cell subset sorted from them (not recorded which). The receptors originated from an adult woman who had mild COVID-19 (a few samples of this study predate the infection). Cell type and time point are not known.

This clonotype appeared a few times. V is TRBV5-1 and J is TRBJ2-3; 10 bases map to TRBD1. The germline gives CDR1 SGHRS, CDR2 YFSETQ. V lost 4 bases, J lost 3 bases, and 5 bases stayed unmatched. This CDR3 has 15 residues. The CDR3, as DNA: TGCGCCAGCAGCATGGGACAGGGGCTGACAGATACGCAGTATTTT. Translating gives CASSMGQGLTDTQYF.

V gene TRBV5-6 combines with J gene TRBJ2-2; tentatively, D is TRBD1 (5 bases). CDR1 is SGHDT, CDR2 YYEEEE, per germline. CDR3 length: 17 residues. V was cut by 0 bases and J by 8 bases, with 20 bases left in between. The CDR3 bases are TGTGCCAGCAGCTTGGGGCTACAGGATTGGGTGACAGGGGAGCTGTTTTTT. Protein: CASSLGLQDWVTGELFF. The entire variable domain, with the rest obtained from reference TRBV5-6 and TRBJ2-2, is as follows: DAGVTQSPTHLIKTRGQQVTLRCSPKSGHDTVSWYQQALGQGPQFIFQYYEEEERQRGNFPDRFSGHQFPNYSSELNVNALLLGDSALYLCASSLGLQDWVTGELFFGEGSRLTVL.

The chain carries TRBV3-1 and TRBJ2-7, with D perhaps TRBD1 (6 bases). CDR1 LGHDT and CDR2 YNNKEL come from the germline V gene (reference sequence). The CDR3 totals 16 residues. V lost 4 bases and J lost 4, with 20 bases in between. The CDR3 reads CASSPDSISPFYEQYF. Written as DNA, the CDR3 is TGTGCCAGCAGCCCGGACAGTATCTCGCCTTTTTACGAGCAGTACTTC.

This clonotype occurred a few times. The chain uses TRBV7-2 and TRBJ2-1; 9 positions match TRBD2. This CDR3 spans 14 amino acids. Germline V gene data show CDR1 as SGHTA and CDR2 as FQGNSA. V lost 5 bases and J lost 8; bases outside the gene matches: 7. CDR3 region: CASSIPGLAHEQFF. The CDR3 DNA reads TGTGCCAGCAGCATTCCGGGACTAGCACATGAGCAGTTCTTC.

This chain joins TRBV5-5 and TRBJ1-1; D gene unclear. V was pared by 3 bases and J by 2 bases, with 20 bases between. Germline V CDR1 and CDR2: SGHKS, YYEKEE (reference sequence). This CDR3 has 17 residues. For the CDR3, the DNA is TGTGCCAGCAGCTCCCAAATCCGGGTCCAGCGAAACACTGAAGCTTTCTTT. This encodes CASSSQIRVQRNTEAFF.

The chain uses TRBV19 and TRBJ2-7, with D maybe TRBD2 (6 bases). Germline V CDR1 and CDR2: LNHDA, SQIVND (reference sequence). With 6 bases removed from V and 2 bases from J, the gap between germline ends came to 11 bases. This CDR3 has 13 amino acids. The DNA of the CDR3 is TGTGCCAGTAGGGAGGGTTTAGCCTACGAGCAGTACTTC. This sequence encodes CASREGLAYEQYF.

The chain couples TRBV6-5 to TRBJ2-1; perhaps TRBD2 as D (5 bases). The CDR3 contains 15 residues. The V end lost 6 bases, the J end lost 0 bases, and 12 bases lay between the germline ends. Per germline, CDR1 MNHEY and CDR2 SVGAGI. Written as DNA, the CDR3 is TGTGCCAGCAGACCGGACTGGACCTCCTACAATGAGCAGTTCTTC. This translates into CASRPDWTSYNEQFF.

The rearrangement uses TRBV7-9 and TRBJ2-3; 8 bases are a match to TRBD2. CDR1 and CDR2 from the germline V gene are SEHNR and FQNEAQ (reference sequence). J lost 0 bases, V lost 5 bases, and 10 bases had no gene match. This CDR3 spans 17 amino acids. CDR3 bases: TGTGCCAGCAGCCCCCTTCGAGCTAGCGGGAGCACAGATACGCAGTATTTT. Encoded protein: CASSPLRASGSTDTQYF.

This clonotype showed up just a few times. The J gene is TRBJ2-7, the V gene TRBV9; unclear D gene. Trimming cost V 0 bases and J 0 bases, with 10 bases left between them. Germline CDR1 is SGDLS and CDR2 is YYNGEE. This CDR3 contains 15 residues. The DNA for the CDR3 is TGTGCCAGCAGCGTAGATGAAGGGCCCTCCTACGAGCAGTACTTC. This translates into CASSVDEGPSYEQYF.

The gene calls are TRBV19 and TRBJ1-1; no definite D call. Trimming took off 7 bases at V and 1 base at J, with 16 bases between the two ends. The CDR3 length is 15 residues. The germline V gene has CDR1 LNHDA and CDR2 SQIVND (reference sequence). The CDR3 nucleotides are TGTGCCAGTACCTCTCCCCGCCGGAGGAACACTGAAGCTTTCTTT. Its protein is CASTSPRRRNTEAFF.

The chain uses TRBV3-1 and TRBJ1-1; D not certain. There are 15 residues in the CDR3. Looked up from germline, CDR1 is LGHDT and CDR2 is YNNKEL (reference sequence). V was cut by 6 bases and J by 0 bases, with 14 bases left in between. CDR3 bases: TGTGCCAGCAGAACTTCAGAAGTCATGAACACTGAAGCTTTCTTT. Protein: CASRTSEVMNTEAFF.

The CDR3 nucleotides are TGTGCCACCAGTGAAACAGGGGGCAACACTGAAGCTTTCTTT. Its protein is CATSETGGNTEAFF. V and J are TRBV24-1 and TRBJ1-1, with TRBD1 identical over 9 bases. This CDR3 is built from 14 residues. V trimming: 4 bases; J trimming: 2 bases; junction bases outside the gene matches: 1. The germline CDR1 and CDR2 sequences are KGHDR and SFDVKD.

CDR3 loop: CASTNSGGKGTGELFF. CDR3 nucleotide sequence: TGTGCCAGCACCAATAGCGGGGGGAAAGGCACCGGGGAGCTGTTTTTT. This chain links TRBV12-3 or TRBV12-4 with TRBJ2-2; 10 bases are shared with TRBD2. The CDR3 sequence is 16 residues long. J lost 4 bases, V lost 7 bases, and 9 bases had no gene match.

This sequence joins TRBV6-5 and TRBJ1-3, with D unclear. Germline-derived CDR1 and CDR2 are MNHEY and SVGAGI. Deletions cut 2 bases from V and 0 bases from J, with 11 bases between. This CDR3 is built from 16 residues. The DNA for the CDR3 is TGTGCCAGCAGTTACGACACTACCGTCTCTGGAAACACCATATATTTT. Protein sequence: CASSYDTTVSGNTIYF.

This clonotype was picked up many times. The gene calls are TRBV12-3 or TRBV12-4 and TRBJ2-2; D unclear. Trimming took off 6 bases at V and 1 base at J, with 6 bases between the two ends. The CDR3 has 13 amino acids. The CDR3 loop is CASSLLNTGELFF. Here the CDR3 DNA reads TGTGCCAGCAGCTTACTGAACACCGGGGAGCTGTTTTTT.

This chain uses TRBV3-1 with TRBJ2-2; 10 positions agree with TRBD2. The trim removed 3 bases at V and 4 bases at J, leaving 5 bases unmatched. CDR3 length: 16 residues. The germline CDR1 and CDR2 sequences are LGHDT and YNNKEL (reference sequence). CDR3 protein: CASSHPAGGITGELFF. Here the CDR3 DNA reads TGTGCCAGCAGCCATCCAGCGGGGGGGATCACCGGGGAGCTGTTTTTT.

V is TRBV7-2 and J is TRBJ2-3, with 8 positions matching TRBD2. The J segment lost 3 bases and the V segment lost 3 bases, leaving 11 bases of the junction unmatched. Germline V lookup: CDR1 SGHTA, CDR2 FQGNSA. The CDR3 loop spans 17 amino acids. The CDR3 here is CASSLRGWTSLTDTQYF. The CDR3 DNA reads TGTGCCAGCAGCTTGAGGGGCTGGACTAGCTTGACAGATACGCAGTATTTT. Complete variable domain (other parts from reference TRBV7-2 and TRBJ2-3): GAGVSQSPSNKVTEKGKDVELRCDPISGHTALYWYRQSLGQGLEFLIYFQGNSAPDKSGLPSDRFSAERTGGSVSTLTIQRTQQEDSAVYLCASSLRGWTSLTDTQYFGPGTRLTVL.

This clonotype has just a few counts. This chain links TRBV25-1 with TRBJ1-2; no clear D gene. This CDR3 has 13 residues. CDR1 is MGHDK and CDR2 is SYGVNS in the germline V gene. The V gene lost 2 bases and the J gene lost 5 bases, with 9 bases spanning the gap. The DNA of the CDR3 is TGTGCCAGCAGTGAAGTGGGGAAGTATGGCTACACCTTC. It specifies CASSEVGKYGYTF.

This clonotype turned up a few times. The CDR3 DNA reads as TGTGCCAGCAGCCCAGAGGGGGGGCCGAGCACAGATACGCAGTATTTT. Amino acid sequence: CASSPEGGPSTDTQYF. This chain joins TRBV7-9 and TRBJ2-3; maybe TRBD2 (7 bases). V was shortened by 5 bases and J by 0 bases, with 15 bases between the two germline ends. The germline V gene encodes CDR1 SEHNR and CDR2 FQNEAQ (reference sequence). This CDR3 is built from 16 residues.

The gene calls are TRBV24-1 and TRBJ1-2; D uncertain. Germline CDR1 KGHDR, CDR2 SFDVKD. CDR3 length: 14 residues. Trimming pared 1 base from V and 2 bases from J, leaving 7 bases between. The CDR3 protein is CATSDFGLNYGYTF. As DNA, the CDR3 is TGTGCCACCAGTGATTTCGGGCTGAACTATGGCTACACCTTC.

This chain's CDR3 is CASSARGRIAGGYRETQYF. The CDR3 DNA is TGTGCCAGCAGCGCCCGGGGTAGAATAGCGGGAGGGTACCGAGAGACCCAGTACTTC. The chain combines TRBV9 with TRBJ2-5, with 11 bases fitting TRBD2. The V gene end was trimmed by 3 bases and the J gene end by 4 bases; junction bases not matched to a gene: 17. This CDR3 region has 19 residues. Germline assignment: CDR1 SGDLS and CDR2 YYNGEE.

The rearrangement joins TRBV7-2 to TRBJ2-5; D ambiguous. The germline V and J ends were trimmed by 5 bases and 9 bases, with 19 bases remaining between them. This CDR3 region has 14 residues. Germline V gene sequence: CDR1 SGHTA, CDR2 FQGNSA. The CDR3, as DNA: TGTGCCAGCAGCCCAACCGCCACTCGTTTGCCCCAGTACTTC. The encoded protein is CASSPTATRLPQYF. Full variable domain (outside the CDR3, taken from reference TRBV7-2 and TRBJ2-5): GAGVSQSPSNKVTEKGKDVELRCDPISGHTALYWYRQSLGQGLEFLIYFQGNSAPDKSGLPSDRFSAERTGGSVSTLTIQRTQQEDSAVYLCASSPTATRLPQYFGPGTRLLVL.

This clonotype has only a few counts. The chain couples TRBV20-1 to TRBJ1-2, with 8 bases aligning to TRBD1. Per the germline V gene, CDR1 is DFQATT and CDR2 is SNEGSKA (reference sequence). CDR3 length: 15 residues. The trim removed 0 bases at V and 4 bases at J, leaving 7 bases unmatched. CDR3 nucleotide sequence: TGCAGTGCTAGAGATCACGCAGGGGGCCCCTATGGCTACACCTTC. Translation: CSARDHAGGPYGYTF.

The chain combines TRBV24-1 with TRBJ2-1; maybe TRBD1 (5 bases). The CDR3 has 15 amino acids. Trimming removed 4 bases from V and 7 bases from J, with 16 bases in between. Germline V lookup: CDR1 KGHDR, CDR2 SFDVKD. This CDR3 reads CATSEPRAKKNEQFF. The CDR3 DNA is TGTGCCACCAGTGAACCCAGGGCGAAGAAAAATGAGCAGTTCTTC.

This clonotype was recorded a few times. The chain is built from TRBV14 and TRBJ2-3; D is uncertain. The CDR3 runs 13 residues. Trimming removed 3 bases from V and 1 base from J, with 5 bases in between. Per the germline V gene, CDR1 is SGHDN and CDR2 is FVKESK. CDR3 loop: CASSQRRTDTQYF. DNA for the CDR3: TGTGCCAGCAGCCAGAGGCGCACAGATACGCAGTATTTT. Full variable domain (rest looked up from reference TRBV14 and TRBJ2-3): EAGVTQFPSHSVIEKGQTVTLRCDPISGHDNLYWYRRVMGKEIKFLLHFVKESKQDESGMPNNRFLAERTGGTYSTLKVQPAELEDSGVYFCASSQRRTDTQYFGPGTRLTVL.

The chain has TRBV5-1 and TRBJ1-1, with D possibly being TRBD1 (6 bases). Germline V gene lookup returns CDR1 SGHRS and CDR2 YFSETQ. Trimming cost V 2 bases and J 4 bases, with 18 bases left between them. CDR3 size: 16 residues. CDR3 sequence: CASSLVGGGYGTEAFF. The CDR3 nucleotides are TGCGCCAGCAGCTTAGTCGGAGGGGGTTATGGCACTGAAGCTTTCTTT.

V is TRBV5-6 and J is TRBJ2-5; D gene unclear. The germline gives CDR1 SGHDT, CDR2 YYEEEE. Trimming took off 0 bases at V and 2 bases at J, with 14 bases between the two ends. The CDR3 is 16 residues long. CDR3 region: CASSLGSSRLQETQYF. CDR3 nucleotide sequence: TGTGCCAGCAGCTTGGGCTCATCTCGCCTTCAAGAGACCCAGTACTTC.

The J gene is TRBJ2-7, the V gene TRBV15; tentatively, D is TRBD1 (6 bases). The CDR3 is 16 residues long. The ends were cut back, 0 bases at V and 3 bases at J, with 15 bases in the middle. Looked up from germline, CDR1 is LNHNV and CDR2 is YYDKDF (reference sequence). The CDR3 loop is CATSREPGTPNYEQYF. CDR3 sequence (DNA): TGTGCCACCAGCAGAGAACCCGGGACACCGAACTACGAGCAGTACTTC.